Following are 20 T cell receptor beta chains from one sample sequenced in a study of cytomegalovirus exposure and HLA in healthy donors (dated by TCRdb to 2015 to 2018). The library was generated by the immunoSEQ multiplex PCR assay. The multiplex PCR relied on a mix of 60 forward primers for TCR Vbeta segments and 13 reverse primers for TCR Jbeta segments. Here the immuneACCESS table is served through TCRdb, limited to in-frame sequences with V and J called. Missing clones are a known gap in these copies; in checked studies unresolved V genes cover under half, and the rest lacks a known reason. The sample table records approximately 190,000 clones; approximately 78% of these occur just once. The ten largest make up 6.5% of the sample. Material: PBMCs. These receptor sequences come from a woman aged 50 to 60 in good health and CMV-seropositive.

The CDR3 DNA sequence: TGTGCCAGCAGTGACGGGACAGGGGGCTCGAAACTGTTTTTT. It codes for CASSDGTGGSKLFF. This rearrangement joins TRBV2 to TRBJ1-4, with TRBD1 identical over 12 bases. Germline values: CDR1 SNHLY, CDR2 FYNNEI. The ends lost 3 bases at V and 11 bases at J; junction bases unmatched: 4. The length of the CDR3 is 14 residues.

This clone was detected once. Other nucleotide sequences from this sample produce the same CDR3. The rearrangement links TRBV10-1 to TRBJ2-1, with 10 bases lining up with TRBD2. This CDR3 is 14 amino acids long. The trim removed 3 bases at V and 13 bases at J, leaving 9 bases unmatched. Germline V gene sequence: CDR1 WNHNN, CDR2 SYGVQD (reference sequence). This CDR3 reads CASSESSGSLEQFF. The CDR3 DNA reads as TGCGCCAGCAGTGAATCTAGCGGGAGCCTTGAACAGTTCTTC.

V is TRBV4-2 and J is TRBJ2-5; D may be TRBD2 (7 bases). Germline CDR1 and CDR2: LGHNA and YNFKEQ. V gave up 1 base and J gave up 5 bases, with 14 bases separating them. This CDR3 region has 15 residues. CDR3 residues: CASSQGGGPRETQYF. In DNA, the CDR3 is TGTGCCAGCAGCCAAGGGGGGGGCCCTCGGGAGACCCAGTACTTC.

J is TRBJ1-2 and V is TRBV18; D is uncertain. The germline V gene encodes CDR1 KGHSH and CDR2 LQKENI. Trimming stripped 2 bases from V and 6 bases from J, with 13 bases between. The length of the CDR3 is 14 residues. The CDR3 coding sequence is TGTGCCAGCTCACCATCGAGTGTGTCGGATGGCTACACCTTC. Protein sequence: CASSPSSVSDGYTF.

The chain uses TRBV19 and TRBJ2-3, with 10 bases that match TRBD1. The CDR3 consists of 13 residues. From germline, CDR1 is LNHDA and CDR2 SQIVND (reference sequence). The trim removed 7 bases at V and 3 bases at J, leaving 1 base unmatched. This chain's CDR3 is CASKGQGTDTQYF. CDR3 bases: TGTGCCAGTAAGGGACAGGGGACAGATACGCAGTATTTT. Based on the CDR3 plus reference TRBV19 and TRBJ2-3, the full variable domain is DGGITQSPKYLFRKEGQNVTLSCEQNLNHDAMYWYRQDPGQGLRLIYYSQIVNDFQKGDIAEGYSVSREKKESFPLTVTSAQKNPTAFYLCASKGQGTDTQYFGPGTRLTVL.

J is TRBJ2-1 and V is TRBV11-2; the match to TRBD2 covers 9 bases. The CDR3 consists of 15 residues. V lost 5 bases and J lost 4; bases outside the gene matches: 6. Germline-derived CDR1 and CDR2 are SGHAT and FQNNGV. CDR3 residues: CASSPGLASYNEQFF. CDR3 DNA: TGTGCCAGCAGCCCGGGACTAGCATCTTACAATGAGCAGTTCTTC.

This clone occurred a few times. A read error may account for a junction end that differs from germline. The V and J genes are TRBV30 and TRBJ2-6, with D possibly being TRBD1 (5 bases). The germline gives CDR1 GTSNPN, CDR2 SVGIG (reference sequence). The CDR3 spans 15 residues. The CDR3 here is CAWSGATSGANGLTF. The CDR3 DNA reads TGTGCCTGGAGTGGGGCAACCTCTGGGGCCAACGGCCTGACTTTC. Looking up the rest from reference TRBV30 and TRBJ2-6 gives the full variable domain: SQTIHQWPATLVQPVGSPLSLECTVEGTSNPNLYWYRQAAGRGLQLLFYSVGIGQISSEVPQNLSASRPQDRQFILSSKKLLLSDSGFYLCAWSGATSGANGLTFGAGSRLTVL.

The chain is built from TRBV9 and TRBJ2-3; TRBD2 aligns across 10 bases. The V gene end was trimmed by 4 bases and the J gene end by 5 bases; junction bases not matched to a gene: 7. The CDR3 totals 15 residues. Germline CDR1 SGDLS, CDR2 YYNGEE. CDR3 nucleotides: TGTGCCAGCAGCCCCACTAGCGGGGTTGGAGATACGCAGTATTTT. Residues: CASSPTSGVGDTQYF.

The DNA of the CDR3 is TGTGCCAGCAGTGAAGGGCAGGGGAACACTGAAGCTTTCTTT. Protein sequence: CASSEGQGNTEAFF. The chain recombines TRBV2 with TRBJ1-1, with D maybe TRBD1 (5 bases). Per germline, CDR1 SNHLY and CDR2 FYNNEI. This CDR3 spans 14 amino acids. The V gene lost 1 base and the J gene lost 1 base, with 7 bases spanning the gap. The complete variable domain, with remaining parts taken from reference TRBV2 and TRBJ1-1, reads EPEVTQTPSHQVTQMGQEVILRCVPISNHLYFYWYRQILGQKVEFLVSFYNNEISEKSEIFDDQFSVERPDGSNFTLKIRSTKLEDSAMYFCASSEGQGNTEAFFGQGTRLTVV.

This clone was detected a few times. The chain couples TRBV11-2 to TRBJ2-2, with D maybe TRBD2 (6 bases). The CDR3 is made up of 16 amino acids. V was trimmed by 5 bases and J by 6 bases, leaving 19 bases between them. Germline lookup yields CDR1 SGHAT and CDR2 FQNNGV. CDR3 region: CASSPIRGKGAGELFF. In DNA, the CDR3 is TGTGCCAGCAGCCCCATACGGGGGAAGGGCGCCGGGGAGCTGTTTTTT.

This clone was picked up one time. The chain combines TRBV19 with TRBJ2-7; no definite D call. The V gene's germline CDR1 is LNHDA and CDR2 SQIVND (reference sequence). Trimming removed 5 bases from V and 0 bases from J, with 14 bases in between. This CDR3 has 15 residues. The CDR3 is CASSPLPVSSYEQYF. The CDR3 DNA reads TGTGCCAGTAGTCCCCTCCCGGTGAGCTCCTACGAGCAGTACTTC.

The chain uses TRBV11-2 and TRBJ2-1; TRBD2 matches at 15 bases. CDR1 is SGHAT, CDR2 FQNNGV, per germline. The CDR3 extends over 15 amino acids. With 4 bases clipped from V and 12 bases from J, the junction kept 7 bases outside the gene matches. CDR3 bases: TGTGCCAGCAGCTCCGGACTAGCGGGGGGGTTGGGGCAGTTCTTC. Amino acid sequence: CASSSGLAGGLGQFF.

The V and J genes are TRBV10-3 and TRBJ2-1; possible D gene TRBD2, 6 bases. The CDR3 totals 15 residues. The germline V gene has CDR1 ENHRY and CDR2 SYGVKD. With 4 bases removed from V and 7 bases from J, the gap between germline ends came to 17 bases. CDR3 DNA: TGTGCCATCAGTGTATCTACCGCTAGCGAGAATGAGCAGTTCTTC. It specifies CAISVSTASENEQFF.

This chain joins TRBV10-3 and TRBJ2-3; 13 bases line up with TRBD2. With 8 bases clipped from V and 4 bases from J, the junction kept 27 bases outside the gene matches. CDR1 and CDR2 from the germline V gene are ENHRY and SYGVKD. The CDR3 totals 22 residues. CDR3 sequence: CAIQGRRGTAETSGRSADTQYF. CDR3 DNA sequence: TGTGCCATCCAAGGACGACGGGGGACAGCCGAGACTAGCGGGAGGTCCGCAGATACGCAGTATTTT.

The chain uses TRBV7-9 and TRBJ2-5; TRBD2 matches at 7 bases. Matching the DNA end better, TRBJ2-7 makes the J call doubtful. This CDR3 is 16 amino acids long. Germline V CDR1 and CDR2: SEHNR, FQNEAQ (reference sequence). In DNA form, the CDR3 reads TGTGCCAGCAGCCTCCTTGTGGGAGGGCCATCTGACGAGCAGTACTTC. Amino acids: CASSLLVGGPSDEQYF.

This chain links TRBV10-2 with TRBJ2-6; perhaps TRBD2 as D (6 bases). There are 16 residues in the CDR3. CDR1 is WSHSY, CDR2 SAAADI, per germline. V was trimmed by 7 bases and J by 0 bases, leaving 13 bases between them. CDR3 in DNA: TGCGCCAGCAACGGGGGACCAAGCTCTGGGGCCAACGTCCTGACTTTC. Translated: CASNGGPSSGANVLTF.

Of note for this clone: Distinct nucleotide sequences in the sample also encode this CDR3. The V call is TRBV27, the J call TRBJ2-7; TRBD2 might be the D (6 bases). Germline CDR1 MNHEY, CDR2 SMNVEV (reference sequence). V lost 3 bases to trimming and J lost 3 bases, with 6 bases between them. This CDR3 has 12 residues. The CDR3 sequence: CASSFGSYEQYF. The CDR3 DNA reads as TGTGCCAGCAGTTTCGGGAGCTACGAGCAGTACTTC.

This sequence joins TRBV11-1 and TRBJ2-1; D might be TRBD2 (6 bases). The CDR3 covers 15 residues. Germline V lookup: CDR1 SGHAT, CDR2 FQDESV (reference sequence). The germline V and J ends were trimmed by 1 base and 3 bases, with 10 bases remaining between them. CDR3 loop: CASSLGGGIYNEQFF. The CDR3 coding sequence is TGTGCCAGCAGCTTAGGCGGCGGGATCTACAATGAGCAGTTCTTC.

The rearrangement links TRBV18 to TRBJ1-3; maybe TRBD1 (6 bases). The CDR3 covers 14 residues. V lost 5 bases, J lost 2 bases, and 10 bases lay in between. Germline V CDR1 and CDR2: KGHSH, LQKENI. The CDR3: CASSTQGAGNTIYF. The CDR3 region has the DNA TGTGCCAGCTCAACACAGGGAGCTGGAAACACCATATATTTT.

The chain links TRBV28 to TRBJ2-7, with 9 bases identical to TRBD2. Losses at the gene ends were 7 bases for V and 6 bases for J; bases not matched to a gene: 16. This CDR3 spans 16 amino acids. Germline V gene sequence: CDR1 MDHEN, CDR2 SYDVKM. The CDR3 reads CASTLERAGGTGEQYF. For the CDR3, the DNA is TGTGCCAGCACCCTTGAGCGGGCGGGAGGGACGGGCGAGCAGTACTTC.